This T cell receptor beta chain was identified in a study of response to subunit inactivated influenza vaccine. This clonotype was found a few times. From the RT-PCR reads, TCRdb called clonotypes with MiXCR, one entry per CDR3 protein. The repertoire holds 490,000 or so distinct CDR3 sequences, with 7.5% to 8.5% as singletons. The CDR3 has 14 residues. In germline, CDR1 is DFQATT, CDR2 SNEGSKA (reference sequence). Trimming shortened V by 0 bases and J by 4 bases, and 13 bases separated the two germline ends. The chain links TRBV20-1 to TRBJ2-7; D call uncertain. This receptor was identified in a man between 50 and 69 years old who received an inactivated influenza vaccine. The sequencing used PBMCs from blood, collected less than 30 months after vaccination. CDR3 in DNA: TGCAGTGCTAGAGATATACTCAAAGCTTACGAGCAGTACTTC. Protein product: CSARDILKAYEQYF.